Listed here are 17 T cell receptor beta chains from one sample, sequenced in a study of early T cells in non-severe SARS-CoV-2 infection. TCRdb re-derived calls from the 5' RACE reads in MiXCR, one entry per CDR3 protein. The profile covers about 40,000 distinct CDR3 sequences, with less than 6.5% appearing a single time and about 6% taken by the ten largest. Sequenced here: whole blood, sampled at baseline. The receptors originated from an adult who was a healthcare worker with PCR-confirmed SARS-CoV-2 infection or an uninfected control (not recorded which).

This clonotype was recorded many times. The chain combines TRBV4-1 with TRBJ1-1; D remains unclear. Germline CDR1 and CDR2: MGHRA and YSYEKL. Trimming shortened V by 4 bases and J by 0 bases, and 6 bases separated the two germline ends. CDR3 size: 13 residues. The CDR3 sequence: CASSPHLNTEAFF. DNA for the CDR3: TGCGCCAGCAGCCCCCATCTGAACACTGAAGCTTTCTTT.

The table lists this clonotype with a few counts. V is TRBV7-9 and J is TRBJ2-4; weak D call: TRBD1 (6 bases). Germline V lookup: CDR1 SEHNR, CDR2 FQNEAQ (reference sequence). This CDR3 has 17 residues. Trimming shortened V by 5 bases and J by 8 bases, and 25 bases separated the two germline ends. As DNA, the CDR3 is TGTGCCAGCAGCGCGCCCCAGTCGCAGGGGTTCAGGGACATTCAGTACTTC. Translating it yields CASSAPQSQGFRDIQYF.

This clonotype was seen ten or more times. The V call is TRBV3-1, the J call TRBJ2-1; 8 bases agree with TRBD2. Trimming cost V 1 base and J 7 bases; bases outside gene matches: 6. Germline assignment: CDR1 LGHDT and CDR2 YNNKEL (reference sequence). The CDR3 sequence is 15 residues long. In DNA form, the CDR3 reads TGTGCCAGCAGCCAAGTTGCGGGAGGAGGGAATGAGCAGTTCTTC. Protein: CASSQVAGGGNEQFF.

This clonotype was counted many times. This chain joins TRBV20-1 and TRBJ2-2; 7 nucleotides line up with TRBD1. The ends lost 6 bases at V and 1 base at J; junction bases unmatched: 2. Germline V CDR1 and CDR2: DFQATT, SNEGSKA (reference sequence). The CDR3 is 13 amino acids. CDR3 DNA sequence: TGCAGTGCCAGGACAGGGAACACCGGGGAGCTGTTTTTT. Translation gives CSARTGNTGELFF.

The rearrangement joins TRBV21-1 to TRBJ1-6; no check of the table's D call, TRBD1, against the DNA was made. TRBV21-1 is marked as a pseudogene. The CDR3 length is 13 residues. CDR3 in amino acids: CASSKRGFSPLHF. CDR3 coding DNA: TGTGCCAGCAGCAAAAGGGGGTTTTCACCCCTCCACTTT.

This clonotype occurred many times. This rearrangement joins TRBV7-6 to TRBJ2-3; TRBD2 matches 11 bases. Per germline, CDR1 SGHVS and CDR2 FNYEAQ. CDR3 length equals 15 residues. V shed 3 bases and J 4 bases; nucleotides not matched to a gene: 3. CDR3 loop: CASSLTSGAPDTQYF. DNA of the CDR3: TGTGCCAGCAGCTTGACTAGCGGGGCGCCAGATACGCAGTATTTT.

This clonotype was detected many times. V gene TRBV29-1 combines with J gene TRBJ1-3; the D gene is possibly TRBD1 (6 bases). The germline V gene encodes CDR1 SQVTM and CDR2 ANQGSEA. The CDR3 has 11 amino acids. The V gene lost 7 bases and the J gene lost 4 bases, with 8 bases spanning the gap. CDR3 protein: CSGGQGNTIYF. The CDR3 region has the DNA TGCAGCGGAGGACAGGGAAACACCATATATTTT. The full variable domain, in which reference TRBV29-1 and TRBJ1-3 provide the parts outside the CDR3, is SAVISQKPSRDICQRGTSLTIQCQVDSQVTMMFWYRQQPGQSLTLIATANQGSEATYESGFVIDKFPISRPNLTFSTLTVSNMSPEDSSIYLCSGGQGNTIYFGEGSWLTVV.

This clonotype was detected many times. V is TRBV4-3 and J is TRBJ2-2; the D is unclear. V lost 5 bases, J lost 4 bases, and 5 bases lay in between. Per the germline V gene, CDR1 is LGHNA and CDR2 is YSLEER. The CDR3 is made up of 12 amino acids. CDR3 sequence: CASSSITGELFF. CDR3 in DNA: TGCGCCAGCAGCTCCATCACCGGGGAGCTGTTTTTT.

This clonotype was counted at least ten times. V is TRBV7-3 and J is TRBJ2-3; D is unclear. The V end was cut by 0 bases, the J end by 0 bases, with 10 bases between. Germline CDR1 SGHTA, CDR2 FQGTGA. The CDR3 length is 16 residues. This CDR3 reads CASSLTTVPSTDTQYF. The CDR3 DNA sequence: TGTGCCAGCAGCTTAACCACAGTTCCTAGCACAGATACGCAGTATTTT.

This clonotype was recorded at least ten times. V usage is TRBV11-2 and J usage is TRBJ2-5, with a possible D match to TRBD2 (5 bases). V lost 1 base and J 5 bases, leaving 23 bases between the germline ends. CDR3 length: 18 residues. The germline V gene encodes CDR1 SGHAT and CDR2 FQNNGV. The CDR3 loop is CASSLAGWRTGKRETQYF. CDR3 nucleotide sequence: TGTGCCAGCAGCTTAGCGGGTTGGAGGACTGGTAAAAGGGAGACCCAGTACTTC.

In its sample, this clonotype was seen many times. In nucleotides, the CDR3 is TGTGCCAGCAGTTTAGGGACATGGGCTTTCTTT. This translates into CASSLGTWAFF. The chain is built from TRBV12-3 or TRBV12-4 and TRBJ1-1, with TRBD1 as a possible D gene (5 bases). V was trimmed by 1 base and J by 11 bases, leaving 8 bases between them. This CDR3 has 11 amino acids.

In this sample, this clonotype turned up a few times. The chain employs TRBV7-2 and TRBJ1-5; D is unclear. CDR1 and CDR2 (germline): SGHTA, FQGNSA. This CDR3 spans 13 amino acids. The germline V and J ends were trimmed by 5 bases and 8 bases, with 13 bases remaining between them. CDR3 DNA: TGTGCCAGCAGCCGGAGGGATGGTGAGCCCCAGCATTTT. This encodes CASSRRDGEPQHF. The complete variable domain, with remaining parts taken from reference TRBV7-2 and TRBJ1-5, reads GAGVSQSPSNKVTEKGKDVELRCDPISGHTALYWYRQSLGQGLEFLIYFQGNSAPDKSGLPSDRFSAERTGGSVSTLTIQRTQQEDSAVYLCASSRRDGEPQHFGDGTRLSIL.

About this clonotype: A single base separates this from a much larger clone, so it may be a read error. V usage is TRBV6-1 and J usage is TRBJ2-2; TRBD2 matches at 7 bases. Germline lookup yields CDR1 MNHNS and CDR2 SASEGT. This CDR3 is 16 amino acids long. The CDR3 here is CACSERGRGNTGELFF. The CDR3 region has the DNA TGTGCCTGCAGTGAACGTGGGAGGGGGAACACCGGGGAGCTGTTTTTT.

The V gene is TRBV25-1, the J gene TRBJ1-1, with TRBD1 identical over 9 bases. This CDR3 region has 14 residues. The germline gives CDR1 MGHDK, CDR2 SYGVNS. The V gene end was trimmed by 2 bases and the J gene end by 5 bases; junction bases not matched to a gene: 3. This chain's CDR3 is CASSEPTGGTEAFF. The DNA for the CDR3 is TGTGCCAGCAGTGAACCGACAGGGGGTACTGAAGCTTTCTTT.

In this sample, this clonotype turned up many times. The V gene is TRBV7-9, the J gene TRBJ2-3, with 12 bases aligning to TRBD2. J gave up 2 bases and V 4 bases, and 7 bases lay outside the gene matches. The CDR3 is 17 amino acids. The germline CDR1 and CDR2 sequences are SEHNR and FQNEAQ (reference sequence). The CDR3 nucleotides are TGTGCCAGCAGCTACGGACTAGCGGGACCTCTCACAGATACGCAGTATTTT. Its translation is CASSYGLAGPLTDTQYF.

This clonotype was recorded a few times. The rearrangement uses TRBV27 and TRBJ1-6; 7 bases are shared with TRBD1. This CDR3 is built from 13 residues. Germline assignment: CDR1 MNHEY and CDR2 SMNVEV (reference sequence). Trimming took 8 bases from V and 11 from J; bases not matched to a gene: 9. As DNA, the CDR3 is TGTGCCAGCTGCCCAGGGGGACGTACACCCCTCCACTTT. Its translation is CASCPGGRTPLHF.

This clonotype was detected only a few times. The chain employs TRBV6-2 or TRBV6-3 and TRBJ2-7; D unresolved. This CDR3 is built from 15 residues. Looked up from germline, CDR1 is MNHEY and CDR2 is SVGEGT. V was trimmed by 6 bases and J by 2 bases, leaving 17 bases between them. The CDR3 nucleotides are TGTGCCAGCAGCGACGTCCGCGGTCTAACCTACGAGCAGTACGTC. The encoded protein is CASSDVRGLTYEQYV.